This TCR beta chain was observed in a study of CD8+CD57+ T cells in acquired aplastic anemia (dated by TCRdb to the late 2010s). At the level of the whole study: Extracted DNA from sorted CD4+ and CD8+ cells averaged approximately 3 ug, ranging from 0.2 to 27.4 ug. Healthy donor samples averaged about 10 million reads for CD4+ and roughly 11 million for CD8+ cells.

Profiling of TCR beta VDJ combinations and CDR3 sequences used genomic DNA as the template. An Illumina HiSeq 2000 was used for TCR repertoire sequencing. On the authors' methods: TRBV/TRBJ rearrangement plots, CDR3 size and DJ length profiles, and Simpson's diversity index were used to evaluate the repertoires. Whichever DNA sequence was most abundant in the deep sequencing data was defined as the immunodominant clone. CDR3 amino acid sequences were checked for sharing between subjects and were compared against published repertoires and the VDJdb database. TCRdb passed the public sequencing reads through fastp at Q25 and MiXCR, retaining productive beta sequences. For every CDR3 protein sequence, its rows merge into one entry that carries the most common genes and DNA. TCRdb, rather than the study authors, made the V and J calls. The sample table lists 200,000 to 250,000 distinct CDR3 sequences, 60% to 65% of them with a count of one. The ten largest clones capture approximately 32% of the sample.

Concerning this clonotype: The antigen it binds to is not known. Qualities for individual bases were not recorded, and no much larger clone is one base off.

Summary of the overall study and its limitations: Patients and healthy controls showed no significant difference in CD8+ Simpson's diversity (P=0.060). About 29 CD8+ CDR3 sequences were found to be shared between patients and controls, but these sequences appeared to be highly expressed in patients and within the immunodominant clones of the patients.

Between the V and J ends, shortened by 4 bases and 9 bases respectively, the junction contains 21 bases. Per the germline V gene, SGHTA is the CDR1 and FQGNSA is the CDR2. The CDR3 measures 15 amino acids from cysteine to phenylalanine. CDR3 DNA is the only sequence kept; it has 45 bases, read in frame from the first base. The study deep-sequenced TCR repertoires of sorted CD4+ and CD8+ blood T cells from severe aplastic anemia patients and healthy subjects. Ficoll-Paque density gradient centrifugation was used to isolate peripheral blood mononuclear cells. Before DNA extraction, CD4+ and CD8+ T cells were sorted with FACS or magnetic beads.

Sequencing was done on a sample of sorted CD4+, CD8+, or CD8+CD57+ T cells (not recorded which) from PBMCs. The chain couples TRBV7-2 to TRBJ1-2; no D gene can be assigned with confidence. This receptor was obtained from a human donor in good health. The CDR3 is CASSSRVGDSSRYTF. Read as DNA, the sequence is TGTGCCAGCAGCTCCCGGGTTGGTGATAGCTCCCGCTACACCTTC.